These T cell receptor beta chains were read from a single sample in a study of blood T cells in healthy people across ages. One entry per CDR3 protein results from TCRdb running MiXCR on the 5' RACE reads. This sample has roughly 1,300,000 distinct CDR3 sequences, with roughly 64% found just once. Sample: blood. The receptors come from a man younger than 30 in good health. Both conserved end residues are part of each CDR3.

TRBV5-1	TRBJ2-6	CTSSWTGVPEDGANVLTF
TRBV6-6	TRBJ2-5	CASSYVGRDFQETQYF
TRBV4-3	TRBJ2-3	CASSLGQRGADTQYF
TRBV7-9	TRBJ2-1	CASSSAFHPTGTSNEQFF
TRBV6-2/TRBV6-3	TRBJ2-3	CASSSLLAEITDTQYF
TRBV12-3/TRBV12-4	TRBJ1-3	CASSLGGQGRRNTIYF
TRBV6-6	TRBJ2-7	CASSEGYPAYEQYF
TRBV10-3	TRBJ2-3	CAISGAGPTDTQYF
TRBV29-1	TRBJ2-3	CSVTGRATDTQYF
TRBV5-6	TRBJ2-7	CASSLNPASYEQYF
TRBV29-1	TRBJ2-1	CSVGRDHNEQFF
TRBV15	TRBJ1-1	CATSRDLAGGAGSDTEAFF
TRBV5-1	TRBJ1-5	CASSLQGRGDQPQHF
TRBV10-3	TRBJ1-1	CAIRVREQNTEAFF
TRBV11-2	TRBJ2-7	CASSLFKREESYEQYF
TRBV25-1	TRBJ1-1	CVSSESGRVDAFF
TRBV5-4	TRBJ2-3	CASSKGQGASTDTQYF
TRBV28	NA	CASSLLPPLPEQYF
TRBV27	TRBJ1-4	CASSPGEGATNEKLFF
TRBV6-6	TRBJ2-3	CASSRAGGSTDTQYF
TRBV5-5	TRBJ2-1	CASSSTDTPLHEQFF
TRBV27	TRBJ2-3	CASSPMGGSTDTQYF
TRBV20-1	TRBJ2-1	CSAGGREGEQFF
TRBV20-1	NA	CSAKARWGPYNEQYF
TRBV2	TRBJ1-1	CASSEEDENTEAFF
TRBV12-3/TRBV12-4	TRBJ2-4	CASSRDPSLAKNIQYF
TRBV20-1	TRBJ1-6	CSASPPSLLNNSPLHF
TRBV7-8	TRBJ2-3	CASSSVPGQGADADTQYF
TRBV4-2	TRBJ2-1	CASSRSPPSGGYNEQFF
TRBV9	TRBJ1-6	CASSPPGTGSSPLHF
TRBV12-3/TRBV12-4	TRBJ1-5	CASSLQGVWQPQHF
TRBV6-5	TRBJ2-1	CASSPGGGVYNEQFF
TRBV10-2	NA	CASSLSDWGASYQQTQYF
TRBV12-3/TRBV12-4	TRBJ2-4	CAARTGAVGEQYF
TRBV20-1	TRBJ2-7	CSAGRGGGYIQYF
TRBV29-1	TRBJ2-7	CSVAGETWEQYF
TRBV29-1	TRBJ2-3	CSVVRLRDTQYF
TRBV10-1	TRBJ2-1	CASSDAGTDDEQFF
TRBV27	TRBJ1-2	CASSPLQGAYGGYTF
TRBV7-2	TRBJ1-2	CASSTEGGYGYTF
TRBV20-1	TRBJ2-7	CSARTPGGGENQYF
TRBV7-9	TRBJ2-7	CASSVSLYEQYF
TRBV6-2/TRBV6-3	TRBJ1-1	CASSYSSLTEAFF